These 10 T cell receptor beta chains share one sample of origin, sequenced in a study of cytomegalovirus exposure and HLA in healthy donors. Amplification used 60 Vbeta primers and 13 Jbeta primers. Method: immunoSEQ multiplex PCR; TCRdb's copy keeps in-frame clones and lacks some. The sample records roughly 95,000 clones, approximately 80% being singletons. Sequenced: PBMCs. These TCRs come from a man aged 25 to 40 in good health and CMV-seropositive.

This clone was detected a few times. This rearrangement joins TRBV7-3 to TRBJ2-1; the match to TRBD1 covers 9 bases. V lost 5 bases and J lost 8; bases outside the gene matches: 4. CDR1 is SGHTA, CDR2 FQGTGA, per germline. The CDR3 contains 13 residues. CDR3 DNA sequence: TGTGCCAGCAGCCGGGGACAGGGAGATGAGCAGTTCTTC. Protein product: CASSRGQGDEQFF.

The rearrangement links TRBV6-1 to TRBJ1-5; 7 nucleotides match TRBD1. Trimming cost V 6 bases and J 3 bases; bases outside gene matches: 5. Germline V CDR1 and CDR2: MNHNS, SASEGT. The CDR3 runs to 14 residues. The CDR3 sequence is CASSRQGPNQPQHF. CDR3 DNA sequence: TGTGCCAGCAGCCGACAGGGCCCCAATCAGCCCCAGCATTTT.

This clone was seen only a few times. The chain has TRBV7-6 and TRBJ2-2, with 7 bases matching TRBD2. The V gene end was trimmed by 4 bases and the J gene end by 0 bases; junction bases not matched to a gene: 8. The germline gives CDR1 SGHVS, CDR2 FNYEAQ. The CDR3 has 17 amino acids. The CDR3 spells CASSSNELATNTGELFF. The DNA of the CDR3 is TGTGCCAGCAGCTCCAACGAACTAGCGACGAACACCGGGGAGCTGTTTTTT.

V is TRBV28 and J is TRBJ1-2, with 9 bases aligning to TRBD1. The J segment lost 6 bases and the V segment lost 8 bases, leaving 7 bases of the junction unmatched. This CDR3 is 13 amino acids long. CDR1 MDHEN and CDR2 SYDVKM come from the germline V gene. CDR3 sequence (DNA): TGTGCCAGCCGGGACAGGGTAAAGCATGGCTACACCTTC. Protein: CASRDRVKHGYTF.

This chain links TRBV19 with TRBJ1-2; 7 positions agree with TRBD1. Germline V gives CDR1 LNHDA, CDR2 SQIVND (reference sequence). The CDR3 has 13 residues. V shed 4 bases, J shed 5 bases, and the junction held 4 bases outside the gene matches. The CDR3 sequence is CASSTTGTYGYTF. CDR3 coding DNA: TGTGCCAGTAGTACGACAGGGACATATGGCTACACCTTC.

The J gene is TRBJ2-1, the V gene TRBV4-3; 12 bases are shared with TRBD2. CDR1 is LGHNA and CDR2 is YSLEER in the germline V gene. V shed 6 bases and J 9 bases; nucleotides not matched to a gene: 9. There are 15 residues in the CDR3. CDR3 sequence reads: CASSTTGTSGLEQFF. The CDR3 DNA follows: TGCGCCAGCAGTACAACTGGGACTAGCGGGCTTGAGCAGTTCTTC.

The chain employs TRBV6-5 and TRBJ1-6, with D possibly being TRBD1 (5 bases). CDR1 MNHEY and CDR2 SVGAGI come from the germline V gene. The V gene lost 4 bases and the J gene lost 6 bases, with 16 bases spanning the gap. This CDR3 is 16 amino acids long. The CDR3 DNA is TGTGCCAGCAGTTTTACAGGCGATCCTCCTAATTCACCCCTCCACTTT. The encoded protein is CASSFTGDPPNSPLHF.

The J gene is TRBJ1-2, the V gene TRBV6-1; D gene unclear. The ends were cut back, 6 bases at V and 3 bases at J, with 8 bases in the middle. CDR3 length: 12 amino acids. Germline CDR1 MNHNS, CDR2 SASEGT. CDR3 DNA: TGTGCCAGCAGCGAGGGTGACTATGGCTACACCTTC. This translates into CASSEGDYGYTF.

The rearrangement joins TRBV19 to TRBJ1-2, with TRBD1 as a possible D gene (6 bases). Between the trimmed V and J ends, which lost 5 bases and 7 bases, there was a span of 20 bases. This CDR3 contains 15 residues. CDR1 and CDR2 from the germline V gene are LNHDA and SQIVND (reference sequence). The CDR3 region has the DNA TGTGCCAGTAGTGAAAGACAGGCGGAGGTTGGTGGCTACACCTTC. It is translated as CASSERQAEVGGYTF.

The rearrangement links TRBV20-1 to TRBJ1-5; maybe TRBD1 (6 bases). V dropped 7 bases and J dropped 10 bases, with 14 bases sitting between them. Germline V CDR1 and CDR2: DFQATT, SNEGSKA (reference sequence). The CDR3 is made up of 11 amino acids. CDR3 loop: CSVAGASPQHF. Here the CDR3 DNA reads TGCAGTGTGGCAGGGGCTTCTCCCCAGCATTTT.